This T cell receptor (beta chain) emerged from a study of shared clonotypes between healthy human individuals. To note about this clone: The antigen remains unidentified.

All the donors were Caucasian adults who lived in Nashville, Tennessee. A deep-level run was used for the assay. TCRdb's copy holds only in-frame clones and misses some; the assay was immunoSEQ multiplex PCR. This sample carries over a million clones, about 96% of them seen once, and the ten largest clones take roughly 1.2%. The length of the CDR3 is 12 residues. Germline V gene data show CDR1 as MDHEN and CDR2 as SYDVKM. V shed 4 bases and J shed 6 bases, with 9 bases lying between them. Findings and caveats of the study: Shared clonotypes: approximately 5% naive CD4, around 3.4% naive CD8, about 2.5% memory CD4, roughly 0.4% memory CD8. Memory subsets generally showed smaller estimated richness than naive subsets did.

Input material: naive CD4+ T cells sorted from blood. Described subset: CD45RA+ positively selected. V usage is TRBV28 and J usage is TRBJ1-1; D uncertain. This sequence was found in a man in his thirties or forties in good health. The CDR3 DNA reads as TGTGCCAGCAGTTACGATTCCCCTGAAGCTTTCTTT. This sequence encodes CASSYDSPEAFF.